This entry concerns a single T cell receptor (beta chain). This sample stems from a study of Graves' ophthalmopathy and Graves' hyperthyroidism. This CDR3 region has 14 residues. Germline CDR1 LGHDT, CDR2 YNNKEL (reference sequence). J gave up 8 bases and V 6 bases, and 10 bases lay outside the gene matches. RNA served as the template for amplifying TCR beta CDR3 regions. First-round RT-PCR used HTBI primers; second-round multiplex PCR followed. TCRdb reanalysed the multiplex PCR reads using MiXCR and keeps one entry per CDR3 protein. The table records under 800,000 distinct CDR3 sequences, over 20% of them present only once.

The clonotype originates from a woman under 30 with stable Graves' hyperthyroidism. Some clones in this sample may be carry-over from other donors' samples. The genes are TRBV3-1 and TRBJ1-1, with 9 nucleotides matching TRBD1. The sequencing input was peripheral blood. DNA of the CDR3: TGTGCCAGCAGAAAACTGGACAGGGGCGGGGAAGCTTTCTTT. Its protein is CASRKLDRGGEAFF.